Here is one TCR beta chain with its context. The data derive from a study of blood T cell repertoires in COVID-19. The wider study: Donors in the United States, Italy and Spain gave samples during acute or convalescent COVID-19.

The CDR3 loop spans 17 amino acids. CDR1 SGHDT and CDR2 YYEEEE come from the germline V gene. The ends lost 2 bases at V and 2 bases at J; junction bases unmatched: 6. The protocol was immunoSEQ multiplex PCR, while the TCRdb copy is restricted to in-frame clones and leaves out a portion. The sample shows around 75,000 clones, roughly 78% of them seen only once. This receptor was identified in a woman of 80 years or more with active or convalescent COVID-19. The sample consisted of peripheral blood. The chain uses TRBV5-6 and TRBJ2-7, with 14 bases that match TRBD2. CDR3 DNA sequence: TGTGCCAGCAGCTTCAGGACTAGCGGGAGGCGGGCCTACGAGCAGTACTTC. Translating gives CASSFRTSGRRAYEQYF.